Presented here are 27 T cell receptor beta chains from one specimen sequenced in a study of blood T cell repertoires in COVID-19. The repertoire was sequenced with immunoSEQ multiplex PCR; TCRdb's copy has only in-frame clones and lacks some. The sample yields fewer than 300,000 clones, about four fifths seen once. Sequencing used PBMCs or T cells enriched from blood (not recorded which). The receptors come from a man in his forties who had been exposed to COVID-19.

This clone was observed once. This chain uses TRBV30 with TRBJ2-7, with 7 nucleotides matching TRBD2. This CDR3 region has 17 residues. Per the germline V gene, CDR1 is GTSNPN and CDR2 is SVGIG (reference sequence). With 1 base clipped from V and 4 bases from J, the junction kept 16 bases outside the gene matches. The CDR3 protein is CAWSATTWDYLGYEQYF. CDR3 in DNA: TGTGCCTGGAGTGCGACCACTTGGGACTACCTGGGGTACGAGCAGTACTTC.

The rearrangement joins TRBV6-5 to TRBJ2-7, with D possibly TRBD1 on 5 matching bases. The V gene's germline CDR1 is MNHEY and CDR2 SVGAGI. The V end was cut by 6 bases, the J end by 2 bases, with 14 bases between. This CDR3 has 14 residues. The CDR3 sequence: CASRTDSLPYEQYF. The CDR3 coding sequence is TGTGCCAGCAGGACAGACAGCCTACCCTACGAGCAGTACTTC.

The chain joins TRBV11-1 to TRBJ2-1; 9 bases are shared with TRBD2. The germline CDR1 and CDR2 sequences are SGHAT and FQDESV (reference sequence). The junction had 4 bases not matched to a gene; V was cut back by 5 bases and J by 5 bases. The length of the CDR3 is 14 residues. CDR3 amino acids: CASSNGLAHNEQFF. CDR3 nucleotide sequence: TGTGCCAGCAGCAATGGACTAGCGCACAATGAGCAGTTCTTC.

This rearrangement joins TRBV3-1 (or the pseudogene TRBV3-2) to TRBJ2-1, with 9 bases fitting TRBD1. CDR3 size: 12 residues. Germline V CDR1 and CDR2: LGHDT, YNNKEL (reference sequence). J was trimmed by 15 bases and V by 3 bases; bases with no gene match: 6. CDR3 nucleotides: TGTGCCAGCAGCCAGTCCGACAGGGGGGCGTTCTTC. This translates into CASSQSDRGAFF.

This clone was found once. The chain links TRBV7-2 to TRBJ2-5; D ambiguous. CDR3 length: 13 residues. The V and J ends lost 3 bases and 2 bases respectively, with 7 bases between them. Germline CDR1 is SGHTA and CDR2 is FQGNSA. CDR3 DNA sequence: TGTGCCAGCAGCTTCTCAGTACAAGAGACCCAGTACTTC. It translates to CASSFSVQETQYF. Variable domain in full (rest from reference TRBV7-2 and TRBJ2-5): GAGVSQSPSNKVTEKGKDVELRCDPISGHTALYWYRQSLGQGLEFLIYFQGNSAPDKSGLPSDRFSAERTGGSVSTLTIQRTQQEDSAVYLCASSFSVQETQYFGPGTRLLVL.

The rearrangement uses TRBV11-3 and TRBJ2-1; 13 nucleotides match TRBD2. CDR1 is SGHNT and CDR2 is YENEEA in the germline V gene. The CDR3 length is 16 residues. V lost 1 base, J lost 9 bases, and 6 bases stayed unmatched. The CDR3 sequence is CASSLAGLAGSGEQFF. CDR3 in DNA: TGTGCCAGCAGCTTAGCGGGACTAGCGGGATCTGGTGAGCAGTTCTTC.

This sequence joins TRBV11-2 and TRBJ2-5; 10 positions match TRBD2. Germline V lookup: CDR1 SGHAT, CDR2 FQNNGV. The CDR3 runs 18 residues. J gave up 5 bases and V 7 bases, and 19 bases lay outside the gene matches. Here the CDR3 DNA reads TGTGCCAGCACCCGGCTTTCGGTAGCGGGGGGTCTAGGGGAGACCCAGTACTTC. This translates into CASTRLSVAGGLGETQYF.

CDR3: CASSLASPRETYEQYF. The CDR3 region has the DNA TGTGCCAGCAGCTTAGCCAGCCCGAGGGAGACCTACGAGCAGTACTTC. J is TRBJ2-7 and V is TRBV7-9, with D tentatively TRBD2 (5 bases). The germline V gene has CDR1 SEHNR and CDR2 FQNEAQ (reference sequence). CDR3 size: 16 residues. V was clipped by 0 bases and J by 2 bases, with 14 bases between them.

CDR3 nucleotides: TGTGCCAGCCAAACGACAGGGACCTACAATGAGCAGTTCTTC. It is translated as CASQTTGTYNEQFF. The chain employs TRBV6-7 and TRBJ2-1; 7 bases are shared with TRBD1. TRBV6-7 is known as an ORF, though its function is uncertain. This CDR3 has 14 residues. The V gene end was trimmed by 8 bases and the J gene end by 2 bases; junction bases not matched to a gene: 6.

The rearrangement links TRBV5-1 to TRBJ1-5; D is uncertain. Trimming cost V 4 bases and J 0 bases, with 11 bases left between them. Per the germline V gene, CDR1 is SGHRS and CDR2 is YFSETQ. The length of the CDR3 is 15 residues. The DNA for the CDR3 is TGCGCCAGCAGCCCCGGGTTGCGTAGCAATCAGCCCCAGCATTTT. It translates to CASSPGLRSNQPQHF.

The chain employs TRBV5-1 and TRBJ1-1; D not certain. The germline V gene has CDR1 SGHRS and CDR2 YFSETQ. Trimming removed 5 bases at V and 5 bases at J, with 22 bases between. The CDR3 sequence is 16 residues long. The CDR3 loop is CASSPTTVGLGTEAFF. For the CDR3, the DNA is TGCGCCAGCAGTCCCACCACAGTCGGACTAGGGACTGAAGCTTTCTTT.

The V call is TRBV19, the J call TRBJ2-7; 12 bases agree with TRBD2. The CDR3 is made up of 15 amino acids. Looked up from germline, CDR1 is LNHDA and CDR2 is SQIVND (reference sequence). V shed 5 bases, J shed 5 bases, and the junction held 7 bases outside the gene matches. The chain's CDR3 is CASSARLAGEDEQYF. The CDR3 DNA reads TGTGCCAGTAGTGCCCGACTAGCGGGAGAGGACGAGCAGTACTTC.

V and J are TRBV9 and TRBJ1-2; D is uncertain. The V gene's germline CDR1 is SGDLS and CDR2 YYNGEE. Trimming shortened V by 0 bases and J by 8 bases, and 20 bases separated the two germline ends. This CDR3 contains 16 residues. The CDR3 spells CASSVEAAPGGGGYTF. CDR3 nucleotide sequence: TGTGCCAGCAGCGTAGAGGCAGCCCCTGGAGGAGGGGGCTACACCTTC.

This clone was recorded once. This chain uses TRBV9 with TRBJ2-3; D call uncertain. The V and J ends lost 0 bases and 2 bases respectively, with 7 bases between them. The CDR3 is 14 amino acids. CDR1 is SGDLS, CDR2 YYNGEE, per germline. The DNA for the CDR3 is TGTGCCAGCAGCGTAGCGAGGAACACAGATACGCAGTATTTT. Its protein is CASSVARNTDTQYF.

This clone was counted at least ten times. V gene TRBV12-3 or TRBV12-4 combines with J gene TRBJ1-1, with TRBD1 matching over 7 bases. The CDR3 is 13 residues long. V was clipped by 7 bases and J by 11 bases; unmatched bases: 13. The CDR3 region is CASNRRQGGQAFF. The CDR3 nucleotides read TGTGCCAGCAACCGACGACAGGGCGGGCAGGCTTTCTTT.

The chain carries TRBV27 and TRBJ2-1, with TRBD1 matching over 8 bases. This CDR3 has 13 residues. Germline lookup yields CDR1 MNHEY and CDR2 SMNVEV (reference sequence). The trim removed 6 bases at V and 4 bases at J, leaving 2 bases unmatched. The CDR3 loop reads CASRTGVYNEQFF. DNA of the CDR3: TGTGCCAGCAGGACAGGGGTTTACAATGAGCAGTTCTTC.

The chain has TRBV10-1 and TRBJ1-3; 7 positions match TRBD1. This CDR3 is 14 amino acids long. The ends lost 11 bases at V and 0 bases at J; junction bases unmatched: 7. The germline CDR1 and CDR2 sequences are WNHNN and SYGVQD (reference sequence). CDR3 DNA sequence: TGCGCCGGACAGGATGGGAGCTCTGGAAACACCATATATTTT. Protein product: CAGQDGSSGNTIYF.

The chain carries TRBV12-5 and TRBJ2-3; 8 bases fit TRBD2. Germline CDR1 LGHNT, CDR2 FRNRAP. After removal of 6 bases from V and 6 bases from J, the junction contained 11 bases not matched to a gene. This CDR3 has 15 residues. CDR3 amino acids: CASGLGGLVVDTQYF. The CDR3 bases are TGTGCTAGTGGCTTAGGGGGACTAGTCGTCGATACGCAGTATTTT.

The CDR3 is CASSPGQGRHSPLHF. CDR3 bases: TGCGCCAGCAGCCCCGGACAGGGGAGGCATTCACCCCTCCACTTT. This rearrangement joins TRBV5-1 to TRBJ1-6, with 9 bases lining up with TRBD1. Germline CDR1 SGHRS, CDR2 YFSETQ. CDR3 length: 15 residues. Losses at the gene ends were 4 bases for V and 8 bases for J; bases not matched to a gene: 7.

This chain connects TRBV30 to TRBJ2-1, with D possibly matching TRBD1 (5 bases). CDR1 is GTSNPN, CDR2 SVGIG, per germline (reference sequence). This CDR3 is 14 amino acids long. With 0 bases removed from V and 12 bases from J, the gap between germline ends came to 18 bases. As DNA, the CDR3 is TGTGCCTGGAGTGTCCAGTTAGGTAATAGGGGGCAGTTCTTC. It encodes CAWSVQLGNRGQFF.

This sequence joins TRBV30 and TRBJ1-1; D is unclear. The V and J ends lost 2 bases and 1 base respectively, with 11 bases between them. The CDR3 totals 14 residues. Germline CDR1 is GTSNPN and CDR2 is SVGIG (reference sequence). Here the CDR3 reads CAWSFSLENTEAFF. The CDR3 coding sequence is TGTGCCTGGAGTTTTTCCTTAGAGAACACTGAAGCTTTCTTT.

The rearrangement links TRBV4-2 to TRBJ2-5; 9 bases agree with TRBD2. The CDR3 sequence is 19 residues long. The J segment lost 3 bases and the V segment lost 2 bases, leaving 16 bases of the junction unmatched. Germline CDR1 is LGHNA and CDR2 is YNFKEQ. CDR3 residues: CASSQSVEISGREEETQYF. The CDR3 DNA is TGTGCCAGCAGCCAATCGGTCGAGATTAGCGGGAGAGAAGAAGAGACCCAGTACTTC.

CDR3 DNA: TGTGCCTGGTCGCCGCCCTCGGCCGGGGAGCTGTTTTTT. It specifies CAWSPPSAGELFF. V gene TRBV30 combines with J gene TRBJ2-2; D unresolved. The CDR3 is made up of 13 amino acids. From germline, CDR1 is GTSNPN and CDR2 SVGIG (reference sequence). Deletions cut 5 bases from V and 6 bases from J, with 13 bases between. Filled out from reference TRBV30 and TRBJ2-2, the complete variable domain reads SQTIHQWPATLVQPVGSPLSLECTVEGTSNPNLYWYRQAAGRGLQLLFYSVGIGQISSEVPQNLSASRPQDRQFILSSKKLLLSDSGFYLCAWSPPSAGELFFGEGSRLTVL.

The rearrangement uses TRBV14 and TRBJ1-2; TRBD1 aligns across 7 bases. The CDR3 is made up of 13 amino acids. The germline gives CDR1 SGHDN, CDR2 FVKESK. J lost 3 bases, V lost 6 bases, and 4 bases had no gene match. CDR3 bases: TGTGCCAGCAGACACACAGGGGACTATGGCTACACCTTC. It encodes CASRHTGDYGYTF.

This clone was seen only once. This CDR3 is CAWRSGGIYGYTF. CDR3 nucleotides: TGTGCCTGGAGGTCCGGGGGGATCTATGGCTACACCTTC. The gene calls are TRBV30 and TRBJ1-2, with D perhaps matching TRBD1 (5 bases). The V and J ends lost 3 bases and 4 bases respectively, with 12 bases between them. The CDR3 loop spans 13 amino acids. Germline CDR1 is GTSNPN and CDR2 is SVGIG (reference sequence).

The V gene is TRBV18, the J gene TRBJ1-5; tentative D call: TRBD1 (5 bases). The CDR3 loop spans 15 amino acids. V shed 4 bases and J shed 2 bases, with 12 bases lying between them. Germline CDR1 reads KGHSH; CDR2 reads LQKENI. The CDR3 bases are TGTGCCAGCTCACGTGACAGCACTGGCAATCAGCCCCAGCATTTT. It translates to CASSRDSTGNQPQHF.

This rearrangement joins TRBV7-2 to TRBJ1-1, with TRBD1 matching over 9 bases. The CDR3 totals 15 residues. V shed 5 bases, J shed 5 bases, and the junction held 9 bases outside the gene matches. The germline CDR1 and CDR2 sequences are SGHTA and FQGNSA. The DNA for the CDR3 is TGTGCCAGCAGCACCTGGGGACAGGGAGGAACTGAAGCTTTCTTT. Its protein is CASSTWGQGGTEAFF.